Listed below are T cell receptor beta chains from one sample, sequenced in a study of blood T cells in healthy people across ages. In TCRdb, the 5' RACE reads were re-called with MiXCR into one record per CDR3 protein. The repertoire holds 650,000 to 700,000 distinct CDR3 sequences, about 30% seen once, with roughly 15% in the top ten. The sequencing input was blood. The receptor set was obtained from a woman of 80 years or more in good health. Both conserved end residues are part of each CDR3. D genes are given only for firm matches. Where a row states a size, it is once, few, many or the class of an expanded clone; other rows omit it.

>.|TRBV5-1|13|TRBJ1-1|many
TGTGCCAGCAGCTTAGATCGGAACACTGAAGCTTTCTTT
CASSLDRNTEAFF
>TRBD1|TRBV6-5|14|TRBJ2-2|many
TGTGCCAGCAAGGGGACAGGGCGCACCGGGGAGCTGTTTTTT
CASKGTGRTGELFF
>TRBD2|TRBV20-1|20|TRBJ2-5|few
TGCAGTGCTAGAGATGCTAGCGGGGGGGCAGGGGTGGGGGACCTCCGGACCCAGTACTTC
CSARDASGGAGVGDLRTQYF
>.|TRBV27|14|TRBJ2-7|once
TGTGCCAGCAGCCGTGGACAGCTGACCTACGAGCAGTACTTC
CASSRGQLTYEQYF
>.|TRBV4-3|15|TRBJ1-3|.
TGCGCCAGCAGCCAAGATGACAGCTCTGGAAACACCATATATTTT
CASSQDDSSGNTIYF
>.|TRBV9|13|TRBJ2-2|.
TGTGCCAGCAGCGTAGCACGGGGCGGGGAGCTGTTTTTT
CASSVARGGELFF
>TRBD1|TRBV4-2|16|TRBJ1-2|few
TGTGCCAGCAGCCAAGCGGGGCAGGGGGACAACTATGGCTGCACCTTC
CASSQAGQGDNYGCTF
>.|TRBV7-3|15|TRBJ1-5|many
TGTGCCAGCAGCTTAATGCACGGTTCAAATCAGCCCCAGCATTTT
CASSLMHGSNQPQHF
>TRBD1|TRBV2|15|TRBJ2-1|many
TGTGCCAGCAGAGTAGGACAGGGTTTGCACAATGAGCAGTTCTTC
CASRVGQGLHNEQFF
>.|TRBV7-2|13|TRBJ2-5|many
TGTGCCAGCAGCTCTTCAGGGGCAGAGACCCAGTACTTC
CASSSSGAETQYF
>TRBD2|TRBV12-3/TRBV12-4|13|TRBJ2-7|many
TGTGCCAGCAGCCGGACTAGCAACTACGAGCAGTACTTC
CASSRTSNYEQYF